Listed below are T cell receptor beta chains from one sample, sequenced in a study of cytomegalovirus exposure and HLA in healthy donors. Generated by immunoSEQ multiplex PCR, the TCRdb table keeps only in-frame clones and is missing some. Of around 200,000 clones listed, 77% are singletons. The sample was PBMCs. Source of these receptors: a woman aged 60-70 years in good health and CMV-seropositive. CDR3s include the opening cysteine and the closing phenylalanine or tryptophan. A D gene is named only where the DNA matches it firmly. Size is omitted from some rows. Given values are once, few, many or a class for expanded clones.

>NA|TRBV4-3|TRBD2|TRBJ2-3
TGCGCCAGCAGCCCCCAGGGCGGGGGAGGCACAGATACGCAGTATTTT
CASSPQGGGGTDTQYF
>NA|TRBV6-5|TRBD1|TRBJ1-5
TGTGCCAGCAGTTTTAGACAGGGTCAACATCAGCCCCAGCATTTT
CASSFRQGQHQPQHF
>once|TRBV6-1|NA|TRBJ2-2
TGTGCCAGCGTAGGGGGGAGGGTTACCGGGGAGCTGTTTTTT
CASVGGRVTGELFF
>NA|TRBV5-1|NA|TRBJ1-3
TGCGCCAGCAGCGAGGGAGCTGGAAACACCATATATTTT
CASSEGAGNTIYF
>few|TRBV25-1|NA|TRBJ1-1
TGTGCCAGCAGTGAACCCCCCGCCAGGGAAGGAAACACTGAAGCTTTCTTT
CASSEPPAREGNTEAFF
>NA|TRBV28|TRBD1|TRBJ1-2
TGTGCCAGCAGCCGGGACAGGGTTTTTGGCTACACCTTC
CASSRDRVFGYTF
>NA|TRBV27|NA|TRBJ2-7
TGTGCCAGCAGTTTATCAGTAACGGTTTCCGAGCAGTACTTC
CASSLSVTVSEQYF
>NA|TRBV21-1|NA|TRBJ1-4
TGTGCCAGCCTTACAGGGGCAGGCGAAAAACTGTTTTTT
CASLTGAGEKLFF
>NA|TRBV6-5|TRBD1|TRBJ1-4
TGTGCCAGCAGTACAGGGGGAACTAATGAAAAACTGTTTTTT
CASSTGGTNEKLFF
>NA|TRBV2|NA|TRBJ2-2
TGTGCCAGCAGTCTCCTAGCGTTGGGGCACACCGGGGAGCTGTTTTTT
CASSLLALGHTGELFF
>NA|TRBV5-1|NA|TRBJ1-2
TGCGCCAGCAGCAATTATGTAGGGGTAGATGGCTACACCTTC
CASSNYVGVDGYTF
>NA|TRBV27|TRBD1|TRBJ1-5
TGTGCCAGCAGTTTACAAGGGACAGGGGTAAGATTGGGACAGCCCCAGCATTTT
CASSLQGTGVRLGQPQHF
>NA|TRBV7-2|NA|TRBJ1-2
TGTGCCAGCAGTTATAGGGGTCTGGGGGGCTACACCTTC
CASSYRGLGGYTF
>NA|TRBV18|TRBD1|TRBJ2-7
TGTGCCAGCTCACGCGCCGGGACAGGGCTGTCCTACGAGCAGTACTTC
CASSRAGTGLSYEQYF
>NA|TRBV7-9|NA|TRBJ1-1
TGTGCCAGCACCACGGACCGGAGGACTGAAGCTTTCTTT
CASTTDRRTEAFF
>NA|TRBV6-6|TRBD2|TRBJ2-3
TGTGCCAGCAGTTACTCGGAGGGAGGGGATACGCAGTATTTT
CASSYSEGGDTQYF
>NA|TRBV9|NA|TRBJ2-2
TGTGCCAGCAGCGATGACTACCGGGAGCTGTTTTTT
CASSDDYRELFF
>once|TRBV6-5|TRBD1|TRBJ1-2
TGTGCCAGCACCTACAGTGGACAGGGGGTATCTGGCTACACCTTC
CASTYSGQGVSGYTF
>NA|TRBV10-3|NA|TRBJ1-1
TGTGCCATCAGTGAGGGGGGGGAGTCTAAAGCTTTCTTT
CAISEGGESKAFF
>few|TRBV7-9|TRBD2|TRBJ2-3
TGTGCCAGCGCATTCGGGAGGGGCACAGATACGCAGTATTTT
CASAFGRGTDTQYF
>NA|TRBV19|NA|TRBJ1-1
TGTGCCAGTACCCTAACGCTCGGCGGGGATGTTGCTGAAGCTTTCTTT
CASTLTLGGDVAEAFF
>NA|TRBV11-2|NA|TRBJ1-1
TGTGCCAGCAGCTTAGAGTGGCCGAACACTGAAGCTTTCTTT
CASSLEWPNTEAFF
>NA|TRBV7-2|TRBD2|TRBJ2-3
TGTGCCAGCAGCTCATTTAGCGGGTCGGCCATGGATACGCAGTATTTT
CASSSFSGSAMDTQYF
>NA|TRBV27|NA|TRBJ2-3
TGTGCCAGCAGTCGCCGGGATACGCAGTATTTT
CASSRRDTQYF
>NA|TRBV6-5|TRBD1|TRBJ1-5
TGTGCCAGCAGTTACTCCGGGACAGTCAATCAGCCCCAGCATTTT
CASSYSGTVNQPQHF
>NA|TRBV5-8|NA|TRBJ2-7
TGTGCCAGCAGCTTGTTGAGCTCCTACGAGCAGTACTTC
CASSLLSSYEQYF
>few|TRBV5-1|TRBD1|TRBJ2-7
TGCGCCAGCAGCTCGGGACAGGTGGTGGCCGAGCAGTACTTC
CASSSGQVVAEQYF
>NA|TRBV18|NA|TRBJ1-1
TGTGCCAGCTCACCAGGGCAGCTTACTGAAGCTTTCTTT
CASSPGQLTEAFF
>NA|TRBV5-1|NA|TRBJ2-7
TGCGCCAGCAGCTTGAGGGAGGCGGGAGAGCAGTACTTC
CASSLREAGEQYF
>NA|TRBV30|NA|TRBJ1-5
TGTGCCTGGAGTGTACCCGGGGGCAATCAGCCCCAGCATTTT
CAWSVPGGNQPQHF
>once|TRBV6-1|NA|TRBJ2-5
TGTGCCAGCAGCGACGCGTCCAGGTTCCAAGAGACCCAGTACTTC
CASSDASRFQETQYF
>NA|TRBV7-9|NA|TRBJ2-7
TGTGCCAGCGTAGACACGGCCTACGAGCAGTACTTC
CASVDTAYEQYF
>NA|TRBV7-2|NA|TRBJ1-2
TGTGCCAGCACCATTAACTATGGCTACACCTTC
CASTINYGYTF
>NA|TRBV5-1|TRBD2|TRBJ2-1
TGCGCCAGCAGCTCTGCGGGGACTAGCGGCTCCAATGAGCAGTTCTTC
CASSSAGTSGSNEQFF
>few|TRBV6-1|NA|TRBJ2-7
TGTGCCAGCAGTGAAGCAGGGGTCCTATCCTACGAGCAGTACTTC
CASSEAGVLSYEQYF
>NA|TRBV11-2|TRBD1|TRBJ2-7
TGTGCCAGCAGCTTAGGGACAGGGGTCTACGAGCAGTACTTC
CASSLGTGVYEQYF
>NA|TRBV29-1|NA|TRBJ2-1
TGCAGCGTTGGGGACAGCGGGAATGAGCAGTTCTTC
CSVGDSGNEQFF
>NA|TRBV2|TRBD2|TRBJ2-3
TGTGCCAGCAGTCGTACGGGACTAGCGGGAGGAGGATTCACAGATACGCAGTATTTT
CASSRTGLAGGGFTDTQYF
>once|TRBV7-9|NA|TRBJ1-1
TGTGCCAGCAGCTTAGACGTGGGCGAAGCTTTCTTT
CASSLDVGEAFF
>NA|TRBV15|NA|TRBJ2-7
TGTGCCACCAGCAGAGGGGTACGCCTAAGAGGCCCGGCCTACGAGCAGTACTTC
CATSRGVRLRGPAYEQYF
>NA|TRBV7-9|TRBD2|TRBJ2-3
TGTGCCAGCAGCTTAGTAGCGGGAGATACGCAGTATTTT
CASSLVAGDTQYF
>NA|TRBV5-1|TRBD1|TRBJ1-6
TGCGCCAGCAGCCCGGACAGGGATGATTCACCCCTCCACTTT
CASSPDRDDSPLHF
>NA|TRBV28|TRBD1|TRBJ1-3
TGTGCCAGCAGTTCACAGGGGACTGGAAACACCATATATTTT
CASSSQGTGNTIYF
>few|TRBV11-3|TRBD1|TRBJ2-7
TGTGCCAGCAGCCACTCGACAGGGGTGTACGAGCAGTACTTC
CASSHSTGVYEQYF
>few|TRBV6-5|NA|TRBJ1-1
TGTGCCAGCAGGATCATGGGCGACACTGAAGCTTTCTTT
CASRIMGDTEAFF